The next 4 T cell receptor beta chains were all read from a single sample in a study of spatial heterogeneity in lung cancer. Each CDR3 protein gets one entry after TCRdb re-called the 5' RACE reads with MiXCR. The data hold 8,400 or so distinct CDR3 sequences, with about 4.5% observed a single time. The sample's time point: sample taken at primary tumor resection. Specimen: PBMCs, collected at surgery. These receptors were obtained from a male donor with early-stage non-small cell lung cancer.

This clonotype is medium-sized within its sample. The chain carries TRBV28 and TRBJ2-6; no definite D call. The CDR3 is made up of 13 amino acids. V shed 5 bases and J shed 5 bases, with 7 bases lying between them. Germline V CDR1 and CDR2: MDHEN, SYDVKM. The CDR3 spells CASSPPWANVLTF. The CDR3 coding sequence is TGTGCCAGCAGTCCCCCCTGGGCCAACGTCCTGACTTTC.

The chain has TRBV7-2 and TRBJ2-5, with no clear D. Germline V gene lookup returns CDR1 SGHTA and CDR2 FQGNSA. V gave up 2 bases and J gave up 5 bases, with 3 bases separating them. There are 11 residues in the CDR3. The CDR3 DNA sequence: TGTGCCAGCAGCTTATGGGAGACCCAGTACTTC. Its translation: CASSLWETQYF.

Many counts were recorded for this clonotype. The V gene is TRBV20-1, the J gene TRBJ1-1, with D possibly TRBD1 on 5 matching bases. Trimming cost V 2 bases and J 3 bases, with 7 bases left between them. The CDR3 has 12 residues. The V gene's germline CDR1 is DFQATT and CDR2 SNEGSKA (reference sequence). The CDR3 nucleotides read TGCAGTGCTAGAATAGGGGACACTGAAGCTTTCTTT. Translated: CSARIGDTEAFF.

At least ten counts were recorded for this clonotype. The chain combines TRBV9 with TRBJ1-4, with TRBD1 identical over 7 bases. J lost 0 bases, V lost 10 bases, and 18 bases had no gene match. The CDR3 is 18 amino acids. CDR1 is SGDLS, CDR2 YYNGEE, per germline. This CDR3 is CAPYSGRDSNATNEKLFF. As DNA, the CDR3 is TGTGCCCCCTATTCCGGCCGGGACAGCAACGCAACTAATGAAAAACTGTTTTTT.